This T cell receptor (beta chain) stems from a study of blood T cell repertoires in COVID-19. Study details: In each case, the material was cDNA or gDNA derived from T cells, B-cell-depleted T cells, or PBMCs.

J was trimmed by 2 bases and V by 1 base; bases with no gene match: 5. This CDR3 region has 15 residues. Germline-derived CDR1 and CDR2 are MNHNS and SASEGT. Per the original methods: Nucleated cell number was recorded as an estimate derived from reference gene primer amplification. Some clones are missing from TCRdb's copy, which holds only in-frame ones; the method was immunoSEQ multiplex PCR. V, J and clone size reflect that table, while D and trimming were determined from the DNA. Altogether 130,000 to 150,000 clones are present, approximately 87% being singletons, with the ten largest covering about two fifths.

The chain uses TRBV6-1 and TRBJ2-7, with TRBD2 matching over 7 bases. This clonotype originated in a middle-aged man who had recovered from COVID-19. Sequences were obtained from peripheral blood. The CDR3 reads CASSEEWRGTYEQYF. In nucleotides, the CDR3 is TGTGCCAGCAGTGAAGAGTGGCGGGGGACCTACGAGCAGTACTTC.